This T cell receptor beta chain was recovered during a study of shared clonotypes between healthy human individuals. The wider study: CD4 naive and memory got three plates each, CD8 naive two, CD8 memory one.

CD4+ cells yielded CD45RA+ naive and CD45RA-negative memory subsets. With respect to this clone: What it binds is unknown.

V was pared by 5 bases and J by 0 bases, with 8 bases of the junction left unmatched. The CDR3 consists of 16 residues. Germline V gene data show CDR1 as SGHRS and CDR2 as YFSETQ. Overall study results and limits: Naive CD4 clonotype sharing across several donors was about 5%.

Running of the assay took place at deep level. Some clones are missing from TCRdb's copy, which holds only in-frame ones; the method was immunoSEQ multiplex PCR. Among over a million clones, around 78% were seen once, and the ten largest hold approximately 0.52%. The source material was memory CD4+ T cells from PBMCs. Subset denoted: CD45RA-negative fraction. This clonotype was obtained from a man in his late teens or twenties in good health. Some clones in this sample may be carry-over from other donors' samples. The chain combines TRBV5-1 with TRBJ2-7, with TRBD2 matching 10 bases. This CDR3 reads CASRTLAGSTSYEQYF. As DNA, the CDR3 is TGCGCCAGCAGGACACTAGCGGGGTCGACCTCCTACGAGCAGTACTTC.